The TCR beta chain described here comes from a study of blood T cells in healthy people across ages. About this clonotype itself: The antigen remains unidentified.

The authors ran a second PCR of 7 to 11 cycles using a sample-barcoded 5' primer and a J-beta primer mix. TCRdb itself ran the 5' RACE reads through MiXCR, one entry per CDR3 protein. The sample holds approximately 1.5 million distinct CDR3 sequences, roughly 43% seen once. Study-level points and caveats: Among long-lived donors, naive CD4+ cells were more numerous and diversity higher than in aged donors. One million T cells yielded diversity estimates that were considered underestimates. Significant beta diversity loss was already apparent by age around 40, declining roughly linearly.

Donors ranged from about 6 to 95 years old and were healthy Caucasians in Russia. Trimming removed 5 bases from V and 6 bases from J; junction bases left unmatched: 10. Germline V CDR1 and CDR2: SEHNR, FQNEAQ (reference sequence). The CDR3 has 16 amino acids. The TCR sequence derives from a woman between 18 and 29 years old in good health. V and J are TRBV7-9 and TRBJ2-4, with TRBD2 identical over 10 bases. Sequenced: blood. CDR3 bases: TGTGCCAGCAGCCGGCCCCTAGCGGGGGAGGGAAACATTCAGTACTTC. This translates into CASSRPLAGEGNIQYF.